The T cell receptor (beta chain) described here comes from a study of neoadjuvant anti-PD-1 for oral cavity cancer. On the study more broadly: Non-progressing patients received a fourth nivolumab dose near day 43, then surgery on days 50-56.

Sequenced by immunoSEQ multiplex PCR; TCRdb stores in-frame clones only, minus some. The sample holds about 14,000 clones; 60% to 65% are singletons and the top ten take 2.4%. Study-wide findings and caveats: TCR analyses covered only three patients per response group.

For this clone: Antigen unknown.

Stage II-IVA oral cavity squamous cell carcinoma was new and untreated by systemic or radiation therapy. The specimen was PBMCs, collected before nivolumab (anti-PD-1) treatment. This clonotype was obtained from a person between 40 and 79 years old with oral cavity squamous cell carcinoma.

The CDR3 region is CSVAGDRETDTQYF. CDR3 DNA: TGCAGCGTTGCGGGGGACAGGGAAACAGATACGCAGTATTTT. The chain carries TRBV29-1 and TRBJ2-3; TRBD1 aligns across 9 bases. J was trimmed by 3 bases and V by 4 bases; bases with no gene match: 5. CDR1 and CDR2 from the germline V gene are SQVTM and ANQGSEA. The CDR3 has 14 residues.